This T cell receptor (beta chain) was sequenced in a study of T cell responses to AZD1222 COVID-19 vaccine. General observations from the study: All repertoire sampling was performed exclusively after the peak T cell response. The donor cohort was predominantly white British with a female majority, and clonal diversity may have been underestimated.

Details on this clone: Its antigen is currently unknown.

Germline lookup yields CDR1 MNHNY and CDR2 SVGAGI (reference sequence). CDR3 length: 12 amino acids. V was shortened by 4 bases and J by 6 bases, with 9 bases between the two germline ends. Clones were read by immunoSEQ multiplex PCR, and TCRdb kept only the in-frame ones, dropping some. The table lists around 170,000 clones, around 90% of them singletons. The chain links TRBV6-6 to TRBJ1-1; a weak D match, TRBD1 (6 bases). This TCR came from an adult in good health. This material consisted of peripheral blood, taken on day 0 of AZD1222 vaccination. The CDR3 region has the DNA TGTGCCAGCAGTTGGGCAGGGGCTGAAGCTTTCTTT. This sequence encodes CASSWAGAEAFF.